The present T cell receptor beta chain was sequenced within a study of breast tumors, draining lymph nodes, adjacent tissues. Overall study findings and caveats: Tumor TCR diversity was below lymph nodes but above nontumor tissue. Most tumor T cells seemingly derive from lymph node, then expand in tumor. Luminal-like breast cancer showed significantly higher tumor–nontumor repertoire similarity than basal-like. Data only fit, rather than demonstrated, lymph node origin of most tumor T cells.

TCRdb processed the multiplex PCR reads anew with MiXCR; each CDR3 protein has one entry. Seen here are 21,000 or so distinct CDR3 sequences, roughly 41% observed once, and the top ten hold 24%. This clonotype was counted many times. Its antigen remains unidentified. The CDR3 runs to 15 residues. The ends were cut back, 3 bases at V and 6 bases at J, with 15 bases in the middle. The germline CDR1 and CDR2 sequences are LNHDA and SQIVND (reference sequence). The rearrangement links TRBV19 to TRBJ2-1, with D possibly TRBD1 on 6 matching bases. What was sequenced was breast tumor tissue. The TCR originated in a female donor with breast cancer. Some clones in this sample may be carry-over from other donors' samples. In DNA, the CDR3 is TGTGCCAGTAGTATGGGTCGGACAGACCGCAATGAGCAGTTCTTC. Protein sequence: CASSMGRTDRNEQFF. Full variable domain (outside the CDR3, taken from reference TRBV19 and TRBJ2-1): DGGITQSPKYLFRKEGQNVTLSCEQNLNHDAMYWYRQDPGQGLRLIYYSQIVNDFQKGDIAEGYSVSREKKESFPLTVTSAQKNPTAFYLCASSMGRTDRNEQFFGPGTRLTVL.